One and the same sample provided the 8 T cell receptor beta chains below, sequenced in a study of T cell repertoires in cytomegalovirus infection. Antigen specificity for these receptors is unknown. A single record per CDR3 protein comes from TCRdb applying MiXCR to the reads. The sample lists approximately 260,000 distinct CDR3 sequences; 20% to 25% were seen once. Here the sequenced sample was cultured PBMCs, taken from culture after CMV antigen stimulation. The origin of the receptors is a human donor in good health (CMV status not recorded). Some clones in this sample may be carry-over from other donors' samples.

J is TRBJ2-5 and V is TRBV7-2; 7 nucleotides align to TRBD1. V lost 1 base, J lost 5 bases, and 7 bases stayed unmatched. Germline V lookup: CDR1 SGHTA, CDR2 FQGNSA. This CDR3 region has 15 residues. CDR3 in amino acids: CASSLVSGQAETQYF. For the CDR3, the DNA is TGTGCCAGCAGCTTAGTTTCAGGACAGGCGGAGACCCAGTACTTC.

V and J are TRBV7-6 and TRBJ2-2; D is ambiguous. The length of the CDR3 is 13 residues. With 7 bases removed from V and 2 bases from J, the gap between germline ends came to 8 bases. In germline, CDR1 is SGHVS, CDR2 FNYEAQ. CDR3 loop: CASTGINTGELFF. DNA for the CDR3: TGTGCCAGCACTGGAATTAACACCGGGGAGCTGTTTTTT. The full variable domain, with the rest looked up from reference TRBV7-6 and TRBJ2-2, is GAGVSQSPRYKVTKRGQDVALRCDPISGHVSLYWYRQALGQGPEFLTYFNYEAQQDKSGLPNDRFSAERPEGSISTLTIQRTEQRDSAMYRCASTGINTGELFFGEGSRLTVL.

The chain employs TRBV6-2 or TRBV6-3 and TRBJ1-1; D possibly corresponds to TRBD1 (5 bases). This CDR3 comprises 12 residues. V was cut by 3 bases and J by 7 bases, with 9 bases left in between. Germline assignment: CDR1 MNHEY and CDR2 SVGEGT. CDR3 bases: TGTGCCAGCAGTTATTCAGGGATTGAAGCTTTCTTT. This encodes CASSYSGIEAFF.

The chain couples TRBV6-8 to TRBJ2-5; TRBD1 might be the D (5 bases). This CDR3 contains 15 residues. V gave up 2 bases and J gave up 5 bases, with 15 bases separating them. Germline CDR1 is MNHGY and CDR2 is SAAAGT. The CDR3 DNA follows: TGTGCCAGCAGTTACCGCAGGGCCCTCGGGGAGACCCAGTACTTC. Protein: CASSYRRALGETQYF.

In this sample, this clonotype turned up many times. The CDR3 coding sequence is TGTGCCAGCAGTTGGTCCCGGGATACGCAGTATTTT. It encodes CASSWSRDTQYF. The chain links TRBV5-4 to TRBJ2-3, with D unresolved. From germline, CDR1 is SGHNT and CDR2 YYREEE (reference sequence). Deletions cut 5 bases from V and 6 bases from J, with 10 bases between. There are 12 residues in the CDR3.

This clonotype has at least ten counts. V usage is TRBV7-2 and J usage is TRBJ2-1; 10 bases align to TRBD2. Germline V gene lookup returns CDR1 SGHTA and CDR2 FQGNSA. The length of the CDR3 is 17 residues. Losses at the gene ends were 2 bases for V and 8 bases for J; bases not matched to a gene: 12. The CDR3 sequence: CASSLSWASGSRDEQFF. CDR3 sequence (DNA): TGTGCCAGCAGCTTAAGTTGGGCTAGCGGGAGCAGGGATGAGCAGTTCTTC. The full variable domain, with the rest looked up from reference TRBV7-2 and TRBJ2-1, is GAGVSQSPSNKVTEKGKDVELRCDPISGHTALYWYRQSLGQGLEFLIYFQGNSAPDKSGLPSDRFSAERTGGSVSTLTIQRTQQEDSAVYLCASSLSWASGSRDEQFFGPGTRLTVL.

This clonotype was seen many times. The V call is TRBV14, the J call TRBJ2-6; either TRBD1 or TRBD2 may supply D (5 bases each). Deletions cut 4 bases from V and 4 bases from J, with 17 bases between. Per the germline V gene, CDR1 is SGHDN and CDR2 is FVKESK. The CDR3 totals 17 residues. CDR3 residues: CASSPSGRRWGANVLTF. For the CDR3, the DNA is TGTGCCAGCAGCCCGTCGGGGCGGCGATGGGGGGCCAACGTCCTGACTTTC.

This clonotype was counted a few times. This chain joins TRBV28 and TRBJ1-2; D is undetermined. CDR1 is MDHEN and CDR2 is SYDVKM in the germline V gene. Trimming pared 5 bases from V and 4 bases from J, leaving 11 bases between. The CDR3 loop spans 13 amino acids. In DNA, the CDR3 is TGTGCCAGCAGTACCTCTTGGTTCTATGGCTACACCTTC. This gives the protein CASSTSWFYGYTF.